This T cell receptor (beta chain) was found in a study of control samples from healthy donors and cancer patients. Germline V gives CDR1 MRHNA, CDR2 SNTAGT. The CDR3 has 13 residues. V lost 5 bases and J 5 bases, leaving 12 bases between the germline ends. Sequencing was performed with immunoSEQ multiplex PCR; in TCRdb, only in-frame clones are kept and a portion is missing. The sample has 100,000 to 150,000 clones, about 95% seen once. Sample share makes this clone medium-sized. The specimen sequenced was blood. This sequence joins TRBV6-4 and TRBJ1-1, with a tentative D call TRBD1 (6 bases). The source is a man younger than 45 in good health. This chain's CDR3 is CASSRTDRTEAFF. CDR3 DNA: TGTGCCAGCAGTAGGACAGATCGGACTGAAGCTTTCTTT.